This TCR beta chain was profiled in a study of beta chain features in type 1 diabetes (dated by TCRdb to between 2018 and 2020). About the investigation overall: Patients and healthy donors did not differ in mean age, gender distribution, total cell number or subset yield. A total of roughly 100,000,000 sorted cells were examined across all samples, and the number of cells per subset was strongly correlated with RNA yield. Naive and central memory subsets were obtained from all 30 or so donors, but regulatory and stem cell-like memory subsets were isolated from only 8 patients and roughly eight healthy donors. The study compared the TCRB repertoires of sorted circulating CD4+ T cell subsets in recently diagnosed type 1 diabetes patients with those in matched healthy donors. General study outcomes and caveats: Patients with type 1 diabetes made fewer insertions and deleted more nucleotides at VDJ recombination sites, implying thymic rearrangement abnormalities. Shorter templates might be favored by PCR, yet because patient and control samples were amplified and corrected together, any such skew would affect both groups equally. Because small numbers of individuals were included in the HLA sub-analyses, any influence of HLA type on TCRB rearrangement was left unresolved. In all four CD4+ subsets, TCRB CDR3 length was moderately but significantly shorter in type 1 diabetes patients. Naive, central memory and regulatory TCRB repertoires appeared more similar among patients than among healthy donors. Because cDNA rather than genomic DNA was sequenced, highly expressing activated cells could have been over-represented, although no difference in activation and CD3 levels was found between groups.

The entire isolated RNA was reverse transcribed using the High Capacity cDNA Reverse Transcription Kit, and thus expressed TCRB transcripts were sequenced. Survey-depth immunoSEQ sequencing was performed on stem cell-like memory T cell samples, with an average of approximately 1 million total reads per sample. Sorted cells were lysed in RLT buffer, and RNA was extracted using DNase-treated RNeasy Micro or Mini kits according to cell number. Each cell subset was processed separately to prevent cross-contamination, with patient and healthy donor samples processed together. TCRB sequences were amplified from cDNA with the immunoSEQ multiplex PCR, producing 87-bp fragments spanning the CDR3 region. Sequencing of the amplicons was done on the Illumina HiSeq platform. Under the source paper's analysis protocol: PCR bias was corrected computationally using synthetic template baselines, and reads within Hamming distance 2 were collapsed, with unmergeable singletons discarded. Reads were aligned against IMGT to assign V, D and J genes, CDR3 length and insertions or deletions at six rearrangement sites. Within each subset, clonotype counts were normalized to sorted cell number, and only after that were true diversity and Gini coefficients computed with the tcR R package. The overlap coefficient, calculated on TCRB nucleotide sequences, was used to measure repertoire sharing. Entries here come from immuneACCESS through TCRdb and include only in-frame sequences with V and J called. Some clones fail to appear in such tables; in the studies checked, an unresolved V gene covers under half of the shortfall, and the cause of the remainder is unknown. V and J calls and clone size are copied from that table; D and trimming were computed from the DNA. Across this sample there are under 20,000 clones, with 40% to 60% seen only once. 0.43% of the sample belongs to the ten largest clones.

From the germline V gene, CDR1 is MGHDK and CDR2 is SYGVNS. The V and J ends are trimmed by 4 bases and 8 bases, leaving 14 bases between them. CDR3 length: 14 amino acids, cysteine to phenylalanine. Solely the CDR3 DNA is kept, with 42 bases framed from the first base. From each donor, a single peripheral blood sample of 95 to 150 mL on average was drawn into heparinised tubes. Using a panel that included CD45RO, CCR7, CD25, CD127, CD95 and CD27, naive, central memory, regulatory and stem cell-like memory CD4+ T cells were sorted on a BD FACSAria II. Every sorted population had a purity above 98%. PBMCs were isolated immediately by Lymphoprep density gradient centrifugation and stained directly without culture. To minimize batch effects, samples were stained and sorted in pairs, one healthy donor with one patient per experiment. The table lists this clone with a few counts. Its cognate antigen has yet to be identified. No quality values exist for individual bases; no much larger clone is one base distant.

The rearrangement combines TRBV25-1 with TRBJ1-4; the D gene identity is not certain. This receptor was taken from a man aged 18 to 30 in good health. Input material: stem cell memory CD4+ T cells from blood. The cell subset or site label of this sample denotes: stem cell-like memory CD4+ T cells. CDR3 protein: CASSADFDGEKLFF. DNA sequence: TGTGCCAGCAGTGCCGATTTCGACGGGGAAAAACTGTTTTTT.